Described below is a single TCR beta chain sequence and its context. The sample is drawn from a study of blood T cell repertoires in COVID-19. As for the study in general: Sources were T cells, B-cell-depleted T cells, or PBMCs; the material itself was cDNA or gDNA.

Sequencing was performed with immunoSEQ multiplex PCR; in TCRdb, only in-frame clones are kept and a portion is missing. The sample gives under 300,000 clones, 82% of which show up once; 4% to 6% is in the top ten. Trimming removed 5 bases at V and 4 bases at J, with 11 bases between. The CDR3 extends over 13 amino acids. The sequence derives from a woman aged 80 or older with active or convalescent COVID-19. The sample consisted of peripheral blood. The genes are TRBV12-3 or TRBV12-4 and TRBJ1-1; unclear D gene. The CDR3 here is CASSPRSGTEAFF. CDR3 DNA sequence: TGTGCCAGCAGTCCCCGTTCGGGCACTGAAGCTTTCTTT.